This note documents a single TCR beta chain sequence. Antigen specificity is unknown. Used for diagnoses were clinical symptoms, serum thyroxine and TRAb, thyroid ultrasound and orbital computed tomography. With V trimmed by 6 bases and J by 0 bases, 10 bases remained unmatched. Germline V gene sequence: CDR1 DFQATT, CDR2 SNEGSKA (reference sequence). The CDR3 runs to 17 residues. This sample stems from a study of T cells in Graves' hyperthyroidism and ophthalmopathy. Study information: Peripheral blood samples were taken at initial diagnosis, prior to any treatment. Study-wide results and caveats: Most thyroid clonotypes expanded above 0.001 were also detected in blood. Ophthalmopathy and stable hyperthyroidism were told apart by a 13 V-J model.

Amplification yielded TCR beta CDR3 regions, with RNA transcripts as the source. Initially, a first-round RT-PCR of the TCR CDR3 employed the HTBI primer set. From the multiplex PCR reads, TCRdb called clonotypes with MiXCR, one entry per CDR3 protein. The sample records hundreds of thousands of distinct CDR3 sequences, around 13% being singletons. V usage is TRBV20-1 and J usage is TRBJ2-1; 11 bases map to TRBD2. Material for sequencing was blood. The sequence was obtained from a woman between 25 and 40 years old with Graves' hyperthyroidism that later progressed to Graves' ophthalmopathy. This CDR3 is CSALNVAGGSSYNEQFF. Written as DNA, the CDR3 is TGCAGTGCCCTGAACGTAGCGGGAGGGAGCTCCTACAATGAGCAGTTCTTC.